The sequence of this TCR beta chain was determined in a study of EBV T-cell therapy then PD-1 blockade in nasopharyngeal carcinoma. This CDR3 contains 12 residues. Trimming removed 4 bases from V and 7 bases from J, with 9 bases in between. Germline V CDR1 and CDR2: SGHRS, YFSETQ. Profiled with immunoSEQ multiplex PCR; TCRdb holds only in-frame clones, not every one. Of under 25,000 clones in the sample, 84% were seen once. Treatment in this sample: AdE1-LMPpoly-expanded autologous EBV-specific T-cell therapy followed by anti-PD-1 nivolumab. Notes on this clone: Its antigen is still unknown.

V and J are TRBV5-1 and TRBJ2-1, with D perhaps assigned TRBD1 or TRBD2 (5 bases each). The specimen comprised CD8+ T cells from blood, sampled around day 34 from a patient whose treatment included autologous EBV-specific T cells and nivolumab. The receptor comes from a middle-aged man with nasopharyngeal carcinoma. The CDR3 loop reads CASSPEGNEQFF. The CDR3 DNA sequence: TGCGCCAGCAGCCCTGAGGGGAATGAGCAGTTCTTC. The complete variable domain, with remaining parts taken from reference TRBV5-1 and TRBJ2-1, reads KAGVTQTPRYLIKTRGQQVTLSCSPISGHRSVSWYQQTPGQGLQFLFEYFSETQRNKGNFPGRFSGRQFSNSRSEMNVSTLELGDSALYLCASSPEGNEQFFGPGTRLTVL.